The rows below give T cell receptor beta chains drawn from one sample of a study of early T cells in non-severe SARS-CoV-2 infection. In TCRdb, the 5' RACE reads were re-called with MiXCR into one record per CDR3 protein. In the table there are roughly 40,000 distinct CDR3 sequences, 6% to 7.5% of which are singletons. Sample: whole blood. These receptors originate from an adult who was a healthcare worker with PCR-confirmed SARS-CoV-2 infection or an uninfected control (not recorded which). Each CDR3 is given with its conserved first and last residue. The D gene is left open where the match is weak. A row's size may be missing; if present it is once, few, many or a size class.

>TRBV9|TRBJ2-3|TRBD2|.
TGTGCCAGCAGCCCAACCGGGACTAGCGTTGATACGCAGTATTTT
CASSPTGTSVDTQYF
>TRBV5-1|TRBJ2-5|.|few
TGCGCCAGCAGCTTGGTTGGCAAAGAGACCCAGTACTTC
CASSLVGKETQYF
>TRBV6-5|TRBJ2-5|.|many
TGTGCCAGCAGTTCACGACAGAGGACGGCCCAAGAGACCCAGTACTTC
CASSSRQRTAQETQYF
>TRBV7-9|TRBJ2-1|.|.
TGTGCCAGCAGCCCAGGGTACTCCTACAATGAGCAGTTCTTC
CASSPGYSYNEQFF
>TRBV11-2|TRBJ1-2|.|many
TGTGCCAGCAGCTTTGCCTACGAGGGGACCTATGGCTACACCTTC
CASSFAYEGTYGYTF
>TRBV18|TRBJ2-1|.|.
TGTGCCAGCTCACCAAGGAACAGGGACAATGAGCAGTTCTTC
CASSPRNRDNEQFF
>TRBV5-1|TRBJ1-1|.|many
TGCGCCAGCAGCTCCACCCGGGAAGAAGCTTTCTTT
CASSSTREEAFF
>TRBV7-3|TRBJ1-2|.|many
TGTGCCAGCAGCTTTCAGGGAGGGGAAAATGGCTACACCTTC
CASSFQGGENGYTF
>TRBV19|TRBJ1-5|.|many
TGTGCCAGTAGTAGACAGATTTTTAGCAATCAGCCCCAGCATTTT
CASSRQIFSNQPQHF
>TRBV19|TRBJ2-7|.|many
TGTGCCAGTAGTATATCGACTAGAGACGAGCAGTACTTC
CASSISTRDEQYF
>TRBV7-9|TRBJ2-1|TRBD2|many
TGTGCCAGCAGCACACTAGCGGGACTCTACAATGAGCAGTTCTTC
CASSTLAGLYNEQFF
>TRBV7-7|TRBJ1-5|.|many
TGTGCTAGCAGCTTAGTCCCGGTTGCAAGGCCCCAGCATTTT
CASSLVPVARPQHF
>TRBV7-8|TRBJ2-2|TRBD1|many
TGTGCCAGCCCAAGGACAGGGAGGACCGGGGAGCTGTTTTTT
CASPRTGRTGELFF
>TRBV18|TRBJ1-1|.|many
TGTGCCAGCTCACCACCAAGTAACGGGTTCACTGAAGCTTTCTTT
CASSPPSNGFTEAFF
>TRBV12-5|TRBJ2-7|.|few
TGTGCTAGTGGTTCACCCTCCCGCAGGATCTACGAGCAGTACTTC
CASGSPSRRIYEQYF
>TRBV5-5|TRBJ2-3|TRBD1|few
TGTGCCAGCAGCTTGGGAGGGGGCCAAGATACGCAGTATTTT
CASSLGGGQDTQYF
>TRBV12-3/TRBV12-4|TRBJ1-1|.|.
TGTGCCAGCAGTTTCTCCGGGGCTGAAGCTTTCTTT
CASSFSGAEAFF
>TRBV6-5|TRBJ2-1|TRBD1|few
TGTGCCAGCAGTTACAGTCCGGGACAGGTTAGGTCCAATGAGCAGTTCTTC
CASSYSPGQVRSNEQFF
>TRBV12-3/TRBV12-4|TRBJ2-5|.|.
TGTGCCAGCAGTGAGAGCCCTAGGGAGACCCAGTACTTC
CASSESPRETQYF
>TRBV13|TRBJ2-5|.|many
TGTGCCAGCAGCCGCCCCCACTTTCTGGGAGAGACCCAGTACTTC
CASSRPHFLGETQYF
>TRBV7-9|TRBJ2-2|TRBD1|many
TGTGCCAGCAGCTTGGGACAGGGTGTCACCGGGGAGCTGTTTTTT
CASSLGQGVTGELFF
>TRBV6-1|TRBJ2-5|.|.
TGTGCCAGCATCTACCGGGGCCTTCAAGAGACCCAGTACTTC
CASIYRGLQETQYF
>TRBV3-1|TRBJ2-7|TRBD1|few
TGTGCCAGCAGACATACAGGGGGCCACTACGAGCAGTACTTC
CASRHTGGHYEQYF
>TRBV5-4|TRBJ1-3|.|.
TGTGCCAGCAGCTTCCTGAGGGGAAACACCATATATTTT
CASSFLRGNTIYF
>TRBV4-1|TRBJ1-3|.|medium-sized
TGCGCCAGCAGCCAAAGGGCCCCTGGAAACACCATATATTTT
CASSQRAPGNTIYF
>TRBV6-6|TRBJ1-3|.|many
TGTGCCAGCAGTTCCCCACGCTCTGGAAACACCATATATTTT
CASSSPRSGNTIYF
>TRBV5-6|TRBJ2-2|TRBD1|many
TGTGCCTCTCGGGTGGAGGGACAGGGAGACACCGGGGAGCTGTTTTTT
CASRVEGQGDTGELFF
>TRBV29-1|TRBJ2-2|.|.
TGCAGCGCCAGGGGTCTGGGGGAGCTGTTTTTT
CSARGLGELFF
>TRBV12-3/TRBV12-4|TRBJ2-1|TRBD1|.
TGTGCCAGCAGAACCGACAGGGTGGGGGAGCAGTTCTTC
CASRTDRVGEQFF
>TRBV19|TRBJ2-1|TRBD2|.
TGTGCCAGTAGAAGGCTAGCGGGGCCGGGGGATGAGCAGTTCTTC
CASRRLAGPGDEQFF
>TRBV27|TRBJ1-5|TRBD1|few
TGTGCCAGCAGTACCTGGACAGGTCGGGGACAGCCCCAGCATTTT
CASSTWTGRGQPQHF
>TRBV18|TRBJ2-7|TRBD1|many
TGTGCCAGCTCACCCGGGACAGGGGACTACGAGCAGTACTTC
CASSPGTGDYEQYF
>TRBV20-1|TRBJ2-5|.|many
TGCAGTGCTGACCGGGACAATCAAGAGACCCAGTACTTC
CSADRDNQETQYF
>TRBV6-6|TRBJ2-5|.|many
TGTGCCAGCAGTGAGGGGTTCCGCGAGACCCAGTACTTC
CASSEGFRETQYF
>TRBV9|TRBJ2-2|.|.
TGTGCCAGCGGACAAACGAACACCGGGGAGCTGTTTTTT
CASGQTNTGELFF
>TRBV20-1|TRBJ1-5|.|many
TGCAGTGCTAGAGTGATCAATCAGCCCCAGCATTTT
CSARVINQPQHF
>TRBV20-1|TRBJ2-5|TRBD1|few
TGCAGTGCTGCTCAGGGACAGGGAAGGACCCAGTACTTC
CSAAQGQGRTQYF
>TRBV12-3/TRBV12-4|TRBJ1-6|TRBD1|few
TGTGCCAGCAGGATGACAGGGAATGGCAATTCACCCCTCCACTTT
CASRMTGNGNSPLHF
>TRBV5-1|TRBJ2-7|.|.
TGCGCCAGCCGATGGGACGCGCCGAGTCCCGAGCAGTACTTC
CASRWDAPSPEQYF
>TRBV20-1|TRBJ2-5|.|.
TGCAGTGCTAGAGGACAGGTCAAAGAGACCCAGTACTTC
CSARGQVKETQYF
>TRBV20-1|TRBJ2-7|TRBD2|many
TGCAGTGCGCAGACTAGCGGGGGGCCGAGCTCCTACGAGCAGTACTTC
CSAQTSGGPSSYEQYF
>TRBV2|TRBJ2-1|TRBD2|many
TGTGCCAGCCGGGACTATTCCAATGAGCAGTTCTTC
CASRDYSNEQFF
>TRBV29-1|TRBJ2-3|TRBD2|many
TGCAGCGTTGAAGACGGACTAGCGGTGGCAGATACGCAGTATTTT
CSVEDGLAVADTQYF
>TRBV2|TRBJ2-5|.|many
TGTGCCAGCCGGGACCGATTTGATGGAGAGACCCAGTACTTC
CASRDRFDGETQYF
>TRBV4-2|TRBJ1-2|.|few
TGTGCCAGCAGCCAAGATTGGCCCGGGGCTAACTATGGCTACACCTTC
CASSQDWPGANYGYTF
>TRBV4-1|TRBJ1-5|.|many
TGCGCCAGCAGCCAAGGGCAGGGCAATCAGCCCCAGCATTTT
CASSQGQGNQPQHF
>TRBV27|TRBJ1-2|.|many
TGTGCCAGCCATGGGGGATTCGGGTATGGCTACACCTTC
CASHGGFGYGYTF
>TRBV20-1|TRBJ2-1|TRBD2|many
TGCAGTGCGACCATAGCGGGGGGCAGGTACAATGAGCAGTTCTTC
CSATIAGGRYNEQFF
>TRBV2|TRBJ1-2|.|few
TGTGCCAGCAGCGTATGGGACGGAAACTATGGCTACACCTTC
CASSVWDGNYGYTF
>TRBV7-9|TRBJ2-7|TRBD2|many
TGTGCCAGCAGCTCTCCTCGGGGGGGCCGCTACGAGCAGTACTTC
CASSSPRGGRYEQYF
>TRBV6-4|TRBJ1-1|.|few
TGTGCCAGCAGCGCCACGGGTTACACTGAAGCTTTCTTT
CASSATGYTEAFF
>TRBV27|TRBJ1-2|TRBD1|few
TGTGCCAGCAGTCCGGGACAGTACTATGGCTACACCTTC
CASSPGQYYGYTF
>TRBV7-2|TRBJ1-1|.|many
TGTGCCAGCAGCTTAGGTGACAGACAGAACACTGAAGCTTTCTTT
CASSLGDRQNTEAFF
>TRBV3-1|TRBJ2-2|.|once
TGTGCCAGCAGTCCAAACTGGGGGGCCTCGAACACCGGGGAGCTGTTTTTT
CASSPNWGASNTGELFF
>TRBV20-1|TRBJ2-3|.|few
TGCAGTGCTAGAGCCGGGGGGCGCGGCACAGATACGCAGTATTTT
CSARAGGRGTDTQYF